The clone carrying this TCR beta chain was seen repeatedly, ten times or more. The antigen is not known. A much larger clone lies a single base off, so this may be a read error. PCR was performed a second time for about 7 to 12 cycles using a sample-barcoded 5' primer and a J-beta primer mix. MiXCR, run by TCRdb on the 5' RACE reads, gives a single entry per CDR3 protein. The profile shows approximately 810,000 distinct CDR3 sequences, roughly 26% of them singletons. Total RNA extraction produced at least 5 micrograms (per sample) for the study. These data belong to a study of blood T cells in healthy people across ages. General observations from the study: Diversity was higher, and naive CD4+ cells more numerous, in long-lived donors than in aged donors. Strong correlation linked observed beta diversity and percent naive T cells. While age rose, TCR beta diversity per million T cells dropped in a roughly linear way.

The CDR3 covers 13 residues. CDR1 and CDR2 from the germline V gene are SGHTA and FQGNSA. V lost 1 base and J lost 11, with 14 bases in between. This clonotype was obtained from a woman over 75 in good health. Sequencing input: blood. The chain has TRBV7-2 and TRBJ2-5; no clear D gene. CDR3 sequence reads: CASSLGLSNEQYF. DNA for the CDR3: TGTGCCAGCAGCTTAGGCCTGAGCAATGAGCAGTACTTC.